This entry lists 32 T cell receptor beta chains sequenced from one sample in a study of blood T cell repertoires in COVID-19. Repertoires were generated with immunoSEQ multiplex PCR, while TCRdb's copy carries only in-frame clones and drops some. The sample includes 70,000 or so clones, 79% of them seen just once. The sequencing sample was made of peripheral blood. These receptors all stem from a man between 60 and 75 years old with acute or convalescent COVID-19.

The gene calls are TRBV10-3 and TRBJ1-5; 10 bases align to TRBD1. Germline assignment: CDR1 ENHRY and CDR2 SYGVKD. The CDR3 spans 15 residues. Germline trimming cut 6 bases from V and 3 bases from J; bases unmatched to any gene: 5. The CDR3 DNA is TGTGCCATCAGCCCGGGACAGGGGAACAATCAGCCCCAGCATTTT. Translating it yields CAISPGQGNNQPQHF.

The chain employs TRBV19 and TRBJ2-1, with 10 bases lining up with TRBD1. Trimming cost V 2 bases and J 5 bases; bases outside gene matches: 9. Germline V CDR1 and CDR2: LNHDA, SQIVND (reference sequence). This CDR3 region has 17 residues. The CDR3 DNA reads TGTGCCAGTAGTATAATACCCGGGACAGGGGTAAACAATGAGCAGTTCTTC. Translation gives CASSIIPGTGVNNEQFF. Supplemented by reference TRBV19 and TRBJ2-1, the full variable domain reads DGGITQSPKYLFRKEGQNVTLSCEQNLNHDAMYWYRQDPGQGLRLIYYSQIVNDFQKGDIAEGYSVSREKKESFPLTVTSAQKNPTAFYLCASSIIPGTGVNNEQFFGPGTRLTVL.

The CDR3 protein is CASSILGATNEKLFF. The CDR3, as DNA: TGTGCCAGCAGCATCTTAGGGGCAACTAATGAAAAACTGTTTTTT. V usage is TRBV7-2 and J usage is TRBJ1-4, with D maybe TRBD1 (5 bases). V lost 5 bases to trimming and J lost 0 bases, with 10 bases between them. The CDR3 has 15 amino acids. Germline CDR1 is SGHTA and CDR2 is FQGNSA.

The chain joins TRBV5-1 to TRBJ2-5; TRBD1 might be the D (6 bases). V lost 4 bases and J lost 1, with 11 bases in between. CDR3 length: 14 residues. Germline V gene lookup returns CDR1 SGHRS and CDR2 YFSETQ. CDR3 sequence reads: CASSPGHFQETQYF. The CDR3 nucleotides are TGCGCCAGCAGCCCGGGACATTTCCAAGAGACCCAGTACTTC.

This sequence joins TRBV9 and TRBJ2-1; 8 bases align to TRBD1. Germline loops: CDR1 SGDLS, CDR2 YYNGEE. Trimming at V came to 1 base and at J to 2 bases, leaving 5 bases not matched to a gene. The CDR3 is 16 residues long. CDR3 region: CASSVRPDRAYNEQFF. The CDR3 region has the DNA TGTGCCAGCAGCGTACGACCGGACAGGGCCTACAATGAGCAGTTCTTC.

The V gene is TRBV27, the J gene TRBJ1-5; a weak D match, TRBD1 (6 bases). Germline V gives CDR1 MNHEY, CDR2 SMNVEV (reference sequence). This CDR3 comprises 16 residues. Trimming took 4 bases from V and 7 from J, leaving 20 bases between them. CDR3 nucleotide sequence: TGTGCCAGCAGTTCAGAGCCGACAGGTGGGGGACAGCCCCAGCATTTT. Translating gives CASSSEPTGGGQPQHF.

The chain employs TRBV7-8 and TRBJ1-4; D not resolved. Trimming stripped 5 bases from V and 8 bases from J, with 9 bases between. The CDR3 length is 12 residues. Germline V gene data show CDR1 as SGHVS and CDR2 as FQNEAQ. The CDR3 sequence is CASSPASEKLFF. The CDR3 DNA reads as TGTGCCAGCAGCCCCGCTAGCGAAAAACTGTTTTTT.

This clone was seen once. V usage is TRBV6-2 or TRBV6-3 and J usage is TRBJ2-3; 12 nucleotides line up with TRBD2. V shed 6 bases and J 6 bases; nucleotides not matched to a gene: 7. There are 15 residues in the CDR3. Per germline, CDR1 MNHEY and CDR2 SVGEGT. CDR3 sequence reads: CASSLLAGGMDTQYF. The CDR3 DNA is TGTGCCAGCAGCCTACTAGCGGGGGGCATGGATACGCAGTATTTT.

The chain's CDR3 is CATSGGAGTNEKLFF. The CDR3 nucleotides read TGTGCCACCTCGGGGGGCGCCGGAACTAATGAAAAACTGTTTTTT. The gene calls are TRBV6-5 and TRBJ1-4; possibly TRBD1 for D (6 bases). Between the trimmed V and J ends, which lost 10 bases and 1 base, there was a span of 16 bases. The CDR3 extends over 15 amino acids. The V gene's germline CDR1 is MNHEY and CDR2 SVGAGI.

On this clone itself: The CDR3 carries no conserved terminal phenylalanine or tryptophan, so it likely arises from a read error. The DNA is left out, because the CDR3 cannot be placed on it with certainty; the CDR3 is given as TCRdb lists it. This chain connects TRBV7-9 to TRBJ1-3; TRBD1, the table's D call, was not compared with the DNA. Germline CDR1 is SEHNR and CDR2 is FQNEAQ (reference sequence). Both ends counted, the CDR3 spans 11 residues. CDR3 protein: CASSLMGQLDC.

The V call is TRBV7-2, the J call TRBJ2-5; 10 bases agree with TRBD2. Looked up from germline, CDR1 is SGHTA and CDR2 is FQGNSA. J lost 1 base, V lost 5 bases, and 4 bases had no gene match. There are 15 residues in the CDR3. DNA for the CDR3: TGTGCCAGCAGCCTTAGCGGGGGGCCCCAAGAGACCCAGTACTTC. Its protein product is CASSLSGGPQETQYF.

The rearrangement links TRBV9 to TRBJ1-2, with 9 bases that match TRBD1. The V segment lost 4 bases and the J segment 4 bases; nucleotides outside the gene matches: 8. Per germline, CDR1 SGDLS and CDR2 YYNGEE. This CDR3 contains 15 residues. The CDR3 is CASSPGQGTFYGYTF. In nucleotides, the CDR3 is TGTGCCAGCAGCCCAGGACAGGGGACATTCTATGGCTACACCTTC.

This clone appeared a few times. The genes are TRBV6-5 and TRBJ1-1; D not resolved. Germline V gives CDR1 MNHEY, CDR2 SVGAGI. Between the trimmed V and J ends, which lost 8 bases and 4 bases, there was a span of 14 bases. This CDR3 region has 13 residues. The CDR3: CASGRGALTEAFF. The CDR3 coding sequence is TGTGCCAGCGGGCGGGGAGCACTCACTGAAGCTTTCTTT.

V gene TRBV7-9 combines with J gene TRBJ1-1, with D unclear. This CDR3 has 14 residues. The germline V gene encodes CDR1 SEHNR and CDR2 FQNEAQ (reference sequence). V dropped 1 base and J dropped 2 bases, with 8 bases sitting between them. This chain's CDR3 is CASSLVQTNTEAFF. In DNA, the CDR3 is TGTGCCAGCAGCTTAGTCCAGACTAACACTGAAGCTTTCTTT.

Judged by abundance, this clone is medium-sized. The chain employs TRBV12-3 or TRBV12-4 and TRBJ2-1; maybe TRBD2 (5 bases). CDR3 length: 12 amino acids. V was cut by 6 bases and J by 8 bases, with 11 bases left in between. CDR3 nucleotide sequence: TGTGCCAGCAGAACGGGGATCTATGAGCAGTTCTTC. Translation: CASRTGIYEQFF.

J is TRBJ2-7 and V is TRBV7-9; tentatively, D is TRBD1 (5 bases). This CDR3 comprises 14 residues. V lost 5 bases, J lost 0 bases, and 11 bases lay in between. Germline CDR1 reads SEHNR; CDR2 reads FQNEAQ (reference sequence). CDR3 sequence reads: CASSPRESSYEQYF. In DNA, the CDR3 is TGTGCCAGCAGCCCCAGGGAAAGCTCCTACGAGCAGTACTTC.

The chain uses TRBV12-3 or TRBV12-4 and TRBJ1-1, with D unresolved. CDR3 length equals 11 residues. V was pared by 4 bases and J by 8 bases, with 8 bases between. The chain's CDR3 is CASSWRREAFF. For the CDR3, the DNA is TGTGCCAGCAGTTGGAGAAGAGAAGCTTTCTTT.

V and J are TRBV3-1 (or the pseudogene TRBV3-2) and TRBJ1-2; D gene ambiguous. The V and J ends lost 1 base and 4 bases respectively, with 13 bases between them. The CDR3 consists of 15 residues. Germline CDR1 is LGHDT and CDR2 is YNNKEL (reference sequence). CDR3 loop: CASSQVFAGAYGYTF. In nucleotides, the CDR3 is TGTGCCAGCAGCCAAGTATTTGCGGGCGCCTATGGCTACACCTTC.

The J gene is TRBJ2-7, the V gene TRBV6-2 or TRBV6-3; D not resolved. Germline loops: CDR1 MNHEY, CDR2 SVGEGT. V dropped 5 bases and J dropped 3 bases, with 11 bases sitting between them. The CDR3 covers 13 residues. In DNA, the CDR3 is TGTGCCAGCAGTCCGCGACACCTCTACGAGCAGTACTTC. Translating it yields CASSPRHLYEQYF.

This clone was recorded only once. The chain combines TRBV5-8 with TRBJ2-3, with 8 bases aligning to TRBD2. Germline CDR1 SGHTS, CDR2 YDEGEE. This CDR3 region has 15 residues. The V segment lost 6 bases and the J segment 0 bases; nucleotides outside the gene matches: 6. CDR3 nucleotides: TGTGCCAGCAAAAAAGCGGGGGTTAGCACAGATACGCAGTATTTT. Translation gives CASKKAGVSTDTQYF.

The chain recombines TRBV7-2 with TRBJ1-2; D call uncertain. Germline loops: CDR1 SGHTA, CDR2 FQGNSA. The length of the CDR3 is 15 residues. Trimming shortened V by 1 base and J by 2 bases, and 11 bases separated the two germline ends. The CDR3 DNA sequence: TGTGCCAGCAGCTTAGATCTAGGTACGAACTATGGCTACACCTTC. It encodes CASSLDLGTNYGYTF.

On this clone: Its ends do not fully match the called genes, so a read error is possible. This chain connects TRBV7-7 to TRBJ2-1; 13 bases are shared with TRBD2. This CDR3 comprises 16 residues. CDR1 is SSHAT, CDR2 FNYEAQ, per germline (reference sequence). The CDR3 loop reads CASSLALAGGQNEQFF. In nucleotides, the CDR3 is TGTGCTAGCAGCTTAGCACTAGCGGGGGGGCAAAATGAGCAGTTCTTC. The full variable domain, its missing parts supplied by reference TRBV7-7 and TRBJ2-1, is GAGVSQSPRYKVTKRGQDVTLRCDPISSHATLYWYQQALGQGPEFLTYFNYEAQPDKSGLPSDRFSAERPEGSISTLTIQRTEQRDSAMYRCASSLALAGGQNEQFFGPGTRLTVL.

The chain carries TRBV7-9 and TRBJ2-1, with a weak D call TRBD1 (5 bases). The V end lost 5 bases, the J end lost 7 bases, and 9 bases lay between the germline ends. Germline V gene lookup returns CDR1 SEHNR and CDR2 FQNEAQ (reference sequence). The CDR3 totals 12 residues. CDR3 in amino acids: CASSKQGNEQFF. In nucleotides, the CDR3 is TGTGCCAGCAGCAAGCAGGGTAATGAGCAGTTCTTC. Full variable domain (remainder filled in from reference TRBV7-9 and TRBJ2-1): DTGVSQNPRHKITKRGQNVTFRCDPISEHNRLYWYRQTLGQGPEFLTYFQNEAQLEKSRLLSDRFSAERPKGSFSTLEIQRTEQGDSAMYLCASSKQGNEQFFGPGTRLTVL.

This clone has only one observation. J is TRBJ2-1 and V is TRBV6-5; D not resolved. Looked up from germline, CDR1 is MNHEY and CDR2 is SVGAGI. This CDR3 region has 11 residues. Trimming pared 8 bases from V and 5 bases from J, leaving 7 bases between. The CDR3 DNA follows: TGTGCCAGCGAACTACACAATGAGCAGTTCTTC. It encodes CASELHNEQFF.

The chain employs TRBV11-2 and TRBJ2-1, with 7 nucleotides matching TRBD1. CDR3 length: 14 amino acids. V gave up 5 bases and J gave up 10 bases; unmatched junction bases: 11. Germline V CDR1 and CDR2: SGHAT, FQNNGV. The CDR3 here is CASSPRLGQPEQFF. The CDR3 bases are TGTGCCAGCAGCCCGCGCCTGGGACAGCCAGAGCAGTTCTTC.

This clone was detected once. V usage is TRBV3-1 (or the pseudogene TRBV3-2) and J usage is TRBJ2-4; perhaps TRBD2 as D (5 bases). This CDR3 comprises 14 residues. V was pared by 0 bases and J by 7 bases, with 10 bases between. Germline loops: CDR1 LGHDT, CDR2 YNNKEL (reference sequence). CDR3 bases: TGTGCCAGCAGCCAAGAGAACAGCGGCAACATTCAGTACTTC. Protein product: CASSQENSGNIQYF.

The chain has TRBV7-2 and TRBJ1-2; unclear D gene. Deletions cut 7 bases from V and 3 bases from J, with 18 bases between. Germline V gene data show CDR1 as SGHTA and CDR2 as FQGNSA. The CDR3 contains 15 residues. The CDR3 nucleotides are TGTGCCAGCACAACCCTCACCCGGAGAGACTATGGCTACACCTTC. Translated, it gives CASTTLTRRDYGYTF. Full variable domain (rest looked up from reference TRBV7-2 and TRBJ1-2): GAGVSQSPSNKVTEKGKDVELRCDPISGHTALYWYRQSLGQGLEFLIYFQGNSAPDKSGLPSDRFSAERTGGSVSTLTIQRTQQEDSAVYLCASTTLTRRDYGYTFGSGTRLTVV.

The V gene is TRBV2, the J gene TRBJ1-5; D is uncertain. The CDR3 covers 13 residues. V was cut by 4 bases and J by 5 bases, with 9 bases left in between. The V gene's germline CDR1 is SNHLY and CDR2 FYNNEI. CDR3 residues: CASSVSRDQPQHF. CDR3 in DNA: TGTGCCAGCAGTGTGTCTCGGGATCAGCCCCAGCATTTT.

The chain carries TRBV6-5 and TRBJ1-5; D is uncertain. CDR3 size: 14 residues. The germline V and J ends were trimmed by 6 bases and 0 bases, with 9 bases remaining between them. CDR1 is MNHEY and CDR2 is SVGAGI in the germline V gene. CDR3 coding DNA: TGTGCCAGCAGCCAAACAGTTAGCAATCAGCCCCAGCATTTT. As protein: CASSQTVSNQPQHF.

The gene calls are TRBV19 and TRBJ2-7, with 8 bases that match TRBD2. The CDR3 is 14 amino acids. From germline, CDR1 is LNHDA and CDR2 SQIVND (reference sequence). V shed 6 bases, J shed 0 bases, and the junction held 4 bases outside the gene matches. The CDR3 DNA sequence: TGTGCCAGTAGGACTAGCGTGAGCTCCTACGAGCAGTACTTC. Protein: CASRTSVSSYEQYF.

The chain is built from TRBV6-6 and TRBJ2-3; D unclear. The V and J ends lost 6 bases and 6 bases respectively, with 7 bases between them. The germline CDR1 and CDR2 sequences are MNHNY and SVGAGI (reference sequence). CDR3 length: 11 residues. Written as DNA, the CDR3 is TGTGCCAGCAGCCCCGGGGATACGCAGTATTTT. It translates to CASSPGDTQYF.

The chain combines TRBV19 with TRBJ1-4, with TRBD1 matching 7 bases. V lost 6 bases and J lost 6; bases outside the gene matches: 7. The CDR3 length is 14 residues. CDR1 and CDR2 (germline): LNHDA, SQIVND (reference sequence). The CDR3 here is CASRKTGSDEKLFF. Here the CDR3 DNA reads TGTGCCAGTAGGAAGACAGGGAGTGATGAAAAACTGTTTTTT.